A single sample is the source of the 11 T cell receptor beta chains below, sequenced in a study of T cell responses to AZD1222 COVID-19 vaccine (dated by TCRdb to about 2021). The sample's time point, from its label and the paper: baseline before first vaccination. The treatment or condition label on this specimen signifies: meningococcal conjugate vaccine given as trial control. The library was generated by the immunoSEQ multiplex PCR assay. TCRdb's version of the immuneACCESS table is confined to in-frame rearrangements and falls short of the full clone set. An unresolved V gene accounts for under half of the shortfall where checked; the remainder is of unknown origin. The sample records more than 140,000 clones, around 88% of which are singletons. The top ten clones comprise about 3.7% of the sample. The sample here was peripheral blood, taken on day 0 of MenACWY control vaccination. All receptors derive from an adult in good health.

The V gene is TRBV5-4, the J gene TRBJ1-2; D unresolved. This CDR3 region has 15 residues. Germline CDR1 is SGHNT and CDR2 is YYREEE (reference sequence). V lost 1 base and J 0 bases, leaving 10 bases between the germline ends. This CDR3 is CASSLRQQANYGYTF. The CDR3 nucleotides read TGTGCCAGCAGCTTGAGGCAGCAAGCTAACTATGGCTACACCTTC.

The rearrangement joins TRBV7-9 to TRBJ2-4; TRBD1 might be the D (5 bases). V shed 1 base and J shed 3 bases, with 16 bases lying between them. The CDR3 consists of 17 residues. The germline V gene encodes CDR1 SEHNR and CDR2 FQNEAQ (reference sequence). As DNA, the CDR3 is TGTGCCAGCAGCTTAGTGCCAGGGTGGCAGGTCAAAAACATTCAGTACTTC. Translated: CASSLVPGWQVKNIQYF.

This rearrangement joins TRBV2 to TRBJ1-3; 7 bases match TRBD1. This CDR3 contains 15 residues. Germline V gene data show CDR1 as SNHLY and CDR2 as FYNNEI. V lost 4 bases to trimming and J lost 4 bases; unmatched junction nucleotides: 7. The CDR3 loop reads CASSVEQGRGNTIYF. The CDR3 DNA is TGTGCCAGCAGTGTAGAACAGGGGCGCGGAAACACCATATATTTT.

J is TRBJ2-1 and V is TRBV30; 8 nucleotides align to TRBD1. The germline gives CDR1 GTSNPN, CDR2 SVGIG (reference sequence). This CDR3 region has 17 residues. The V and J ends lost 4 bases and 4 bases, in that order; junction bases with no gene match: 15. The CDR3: CAWTPRIGQGKYNEQFF. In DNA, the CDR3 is TGTGCCTGGACCCCAAGGATCGGACAGGGAAAGTACAATGAGCAGTTCTTC.

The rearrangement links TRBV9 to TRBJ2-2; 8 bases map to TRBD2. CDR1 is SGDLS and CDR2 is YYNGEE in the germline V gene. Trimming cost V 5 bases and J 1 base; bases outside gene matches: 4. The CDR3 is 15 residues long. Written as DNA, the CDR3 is TGTGCCAGCAGTGCTACTAGCGGGAACACCGGGGAGCTGTTTTTT. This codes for CASSATSGNTGELFF.

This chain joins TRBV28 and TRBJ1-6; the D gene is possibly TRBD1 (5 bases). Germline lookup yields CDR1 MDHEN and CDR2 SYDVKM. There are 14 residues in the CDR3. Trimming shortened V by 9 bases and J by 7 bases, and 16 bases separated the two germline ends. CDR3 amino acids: CASWTAGRNSPLHF. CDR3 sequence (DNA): TGTGCCAGTTGGACGGCAGGGAGGAATTCACCCCTCCACTTT.

In nucleotides, the CDR3 is TGTGCCAGCAGCTTAGATATGAAGGGTGGTGGCTACACCTTC. Protein: CASSLDMKGGGYTF. The chain joins TRBV11-3 to TRBJ1-2; D remains unclear. Per the germline V gene, CDR1 is SGHNT and CDR2 is YENEEA. The V gene lost 0 bases and the J gene lost 7 bases, with 12 bases spanning the gap. This CDR3 contains 14 residues. Drawing the rest from reference TRBV11-3 and TRBJ1-2, the complete variable domain is EAGVVQSPRYKIIEKKQPVAFWCNPISGHNTLYWYLQNLGQGPELLIRYENEEAVDDSQLPKDRFSAERLKGVDSTLKIQPAELGDSAVYLCASSLDMKGGGYTFGSGTRLTVV.

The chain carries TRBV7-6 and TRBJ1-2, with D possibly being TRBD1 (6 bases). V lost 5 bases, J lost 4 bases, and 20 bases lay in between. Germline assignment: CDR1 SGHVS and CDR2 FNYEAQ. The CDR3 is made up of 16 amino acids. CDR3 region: CASSPGGGDTSYGYTF. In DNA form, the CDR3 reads TGTGCCAGCAGCCCCGGCGGTGGGGACACCAGCTATGGCTACACCTTC.

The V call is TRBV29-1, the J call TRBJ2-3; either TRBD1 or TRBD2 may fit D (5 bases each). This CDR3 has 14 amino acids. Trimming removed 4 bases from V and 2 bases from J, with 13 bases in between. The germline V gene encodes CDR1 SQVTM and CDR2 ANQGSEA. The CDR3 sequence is CSVVLPGTTDTQYF. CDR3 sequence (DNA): TGCAGCGTTGTTCTCCCAGGGACCACAGATACGCAGTATTTT.

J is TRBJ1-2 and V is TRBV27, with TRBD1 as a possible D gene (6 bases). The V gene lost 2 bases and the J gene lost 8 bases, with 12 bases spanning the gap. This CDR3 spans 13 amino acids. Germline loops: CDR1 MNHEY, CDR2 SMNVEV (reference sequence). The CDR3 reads CASSLTGFWGYTF. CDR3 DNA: TGTGCCAGCAGTTTAACAGGGTTCTGGGGCTACACCTTC.

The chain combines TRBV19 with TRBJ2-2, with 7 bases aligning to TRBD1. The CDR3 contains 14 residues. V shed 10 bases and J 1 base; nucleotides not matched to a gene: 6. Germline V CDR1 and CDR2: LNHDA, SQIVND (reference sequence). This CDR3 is CATSGTVNTGELFF. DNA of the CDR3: TGTGCCACTTCCGGGACAGTGAACACCGGGGAGCTGTTTTTT.